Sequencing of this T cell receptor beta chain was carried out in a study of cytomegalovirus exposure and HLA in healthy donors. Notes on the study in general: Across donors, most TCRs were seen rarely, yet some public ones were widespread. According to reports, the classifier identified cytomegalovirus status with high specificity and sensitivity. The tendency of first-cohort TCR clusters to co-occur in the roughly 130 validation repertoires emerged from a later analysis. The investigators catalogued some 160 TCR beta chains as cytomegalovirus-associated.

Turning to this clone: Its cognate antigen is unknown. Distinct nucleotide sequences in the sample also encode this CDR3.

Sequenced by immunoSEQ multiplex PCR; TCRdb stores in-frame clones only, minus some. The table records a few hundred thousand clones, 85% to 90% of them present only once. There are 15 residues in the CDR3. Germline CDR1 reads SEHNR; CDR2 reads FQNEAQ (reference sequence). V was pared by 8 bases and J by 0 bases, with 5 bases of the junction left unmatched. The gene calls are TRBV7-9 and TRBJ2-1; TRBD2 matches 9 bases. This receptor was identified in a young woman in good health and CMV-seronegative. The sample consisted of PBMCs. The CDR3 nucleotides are TGTGCCAGCTCTAGCGGGACGAGCTCCTACAATGAGCAGTTCTTC. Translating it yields CASSSGTSSYNEQFF.